The entry below gives a single T cell receptor beta chain sequence along with its context. Its antigen is not known. This entry comes from a study of cytomegalovirus exposure and HLA in healthy donors. Generated by immunoSEQ multiplex PCR, the TCRdb table keeps only in-frame clones and is missing some. Here the sample spans about 330,000 clones, roughly 90% being singletons. The V end lost 7 bases, the J end lost 0 bases, and 4 bases lay between the germline ends. CDR1 is MNHNS and CDR2 is SASEGT in the germline V gene. This CDR3 comprises 11 residues. The donors were members of the validation cohort comprising over a hundred subjects, separate from the roughly 640-subject first cohort. Study conclusions and caveats: Clusters of TCRs from the first cohort tended to co-occur in the 90 to 150 validation repertoires (as a later analysis found). The study put under 200 TCR beta chains on its list as cytomegalovirus-associated.

The TCR was taken from a woman in her twenties or thirties in good health and CMV-seropositive. Sequenced material: PBMCs. The V gene is TRBV6-1, the J gene TRBJ2-7, with D hard to call. CDR3 nucleotides: TGTGCCAGCACGTCCTCCTACGAGCAGTACTTC. It is translated as CASTSSYEQYF.